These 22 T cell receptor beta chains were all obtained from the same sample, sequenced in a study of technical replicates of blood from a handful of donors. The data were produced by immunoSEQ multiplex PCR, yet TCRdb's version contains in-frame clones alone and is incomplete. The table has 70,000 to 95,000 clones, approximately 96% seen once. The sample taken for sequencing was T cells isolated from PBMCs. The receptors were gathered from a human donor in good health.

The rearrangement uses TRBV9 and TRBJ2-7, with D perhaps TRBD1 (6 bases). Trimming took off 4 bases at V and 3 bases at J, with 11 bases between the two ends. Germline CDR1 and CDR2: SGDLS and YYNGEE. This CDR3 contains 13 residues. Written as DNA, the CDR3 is TGTGCCAGCAGCCCCCAAGGGGGCTACGAGCAGTACTTC. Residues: CASSPQGGYEQYF.

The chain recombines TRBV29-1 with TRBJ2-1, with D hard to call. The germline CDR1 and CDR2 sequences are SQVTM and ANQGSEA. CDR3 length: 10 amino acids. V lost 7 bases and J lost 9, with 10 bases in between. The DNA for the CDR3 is TGCAGCGCCGAGTCCCCTGAGCAGTTCTTC. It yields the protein CSAESPEQFF.

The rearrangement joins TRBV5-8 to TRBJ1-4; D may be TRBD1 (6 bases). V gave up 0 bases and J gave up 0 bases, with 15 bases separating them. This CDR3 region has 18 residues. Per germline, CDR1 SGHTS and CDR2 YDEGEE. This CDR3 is CASSLGVYRDPTNEKLFF. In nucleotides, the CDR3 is TGTGCCAGCAGCTTGGGGGTTTACAGGGATCCAACTAATGAAAAACTGTTTTTT.

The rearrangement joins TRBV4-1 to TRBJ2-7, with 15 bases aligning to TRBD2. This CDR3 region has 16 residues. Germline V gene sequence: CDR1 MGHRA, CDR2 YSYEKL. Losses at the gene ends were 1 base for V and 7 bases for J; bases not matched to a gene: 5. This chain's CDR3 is CASSQGGLAGGGEQYF. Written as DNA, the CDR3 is TGCGCCAGCAGCCAAGGGGGACTAGCGGGAGGAGGGGAGCAGTACTTC.

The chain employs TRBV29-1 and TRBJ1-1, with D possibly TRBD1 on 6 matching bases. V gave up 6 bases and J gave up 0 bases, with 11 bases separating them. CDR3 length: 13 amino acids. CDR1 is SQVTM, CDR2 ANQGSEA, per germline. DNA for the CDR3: TGCAGCGTGGAGGGGGGGATGAACACTGAAGCTTTCTTT. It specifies CSVEGGMNTEAFF.

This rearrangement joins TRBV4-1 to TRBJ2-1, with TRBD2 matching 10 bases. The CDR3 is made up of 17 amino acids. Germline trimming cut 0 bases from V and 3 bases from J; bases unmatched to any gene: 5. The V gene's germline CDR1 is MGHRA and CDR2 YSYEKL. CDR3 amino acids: CASSQEQAGGDYNEQFF. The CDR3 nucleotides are TGCGCCAGCAGCCAAGAGCAAGCGGGAGGGGACTACAATGAGCAGTTCTTC.

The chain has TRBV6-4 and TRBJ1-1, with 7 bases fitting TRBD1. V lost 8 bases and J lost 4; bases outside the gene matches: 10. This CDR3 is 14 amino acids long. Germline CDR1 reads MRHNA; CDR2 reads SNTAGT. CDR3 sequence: CASSPGTVSTEAFF. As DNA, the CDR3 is TGTGCCAGCTCTCCCGGGACAGTTAGCACTGAAGCTTTCTTT.

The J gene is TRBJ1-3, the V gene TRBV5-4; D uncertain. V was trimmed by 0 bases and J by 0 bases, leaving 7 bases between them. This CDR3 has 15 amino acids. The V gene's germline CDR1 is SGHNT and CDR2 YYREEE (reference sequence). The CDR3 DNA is TGTGCCAGCAGCTTGGATCGGTTCTCTGGAAACACCATATATTTT. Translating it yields CASSLDRFSGNTIYF.

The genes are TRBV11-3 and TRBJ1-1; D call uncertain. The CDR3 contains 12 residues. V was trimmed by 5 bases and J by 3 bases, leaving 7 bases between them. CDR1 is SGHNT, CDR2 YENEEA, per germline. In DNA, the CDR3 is TGTGCCAGCAGCCTCCGTCACACTGAAGCTTTCTTT. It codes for CASSLRHTEAFF.

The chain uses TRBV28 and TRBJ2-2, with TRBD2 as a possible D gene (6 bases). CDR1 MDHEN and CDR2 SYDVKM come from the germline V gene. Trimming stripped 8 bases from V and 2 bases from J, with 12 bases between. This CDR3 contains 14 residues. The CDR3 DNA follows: TGTGCCAGCGTTGCGGGATTAAACACCGGGGAGCTGTTTTTT. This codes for CASVAGLNTGELFF.

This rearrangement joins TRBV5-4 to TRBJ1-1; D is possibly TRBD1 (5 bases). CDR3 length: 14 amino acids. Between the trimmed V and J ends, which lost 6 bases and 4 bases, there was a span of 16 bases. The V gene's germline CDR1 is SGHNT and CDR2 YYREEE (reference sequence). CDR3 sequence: CASKPLGGGTEAFF. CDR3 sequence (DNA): TGTGCCAGCAAACCTTTGGGGGGAGGCACTGAAGCTTTCTTT.

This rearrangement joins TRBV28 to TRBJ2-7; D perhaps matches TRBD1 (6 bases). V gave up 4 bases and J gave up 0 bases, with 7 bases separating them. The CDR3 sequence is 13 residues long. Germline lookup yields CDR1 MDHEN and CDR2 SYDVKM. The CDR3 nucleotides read TGTGCCAGCAGTTCGGACAGCTCCTACGAGCAGTACTTC. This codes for CASSSDSSYEQYF.

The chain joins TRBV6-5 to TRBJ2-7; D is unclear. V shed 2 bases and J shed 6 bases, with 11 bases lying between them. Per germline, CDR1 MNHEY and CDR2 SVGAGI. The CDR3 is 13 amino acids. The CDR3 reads CASSYRPSGEQYF. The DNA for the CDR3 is TGTGCCAGCAGTTACCGCCCGTCAGGCGAGCAGTACTTC.

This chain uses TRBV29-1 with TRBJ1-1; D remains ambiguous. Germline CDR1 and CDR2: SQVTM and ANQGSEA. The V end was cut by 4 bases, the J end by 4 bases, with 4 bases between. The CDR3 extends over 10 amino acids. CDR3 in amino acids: CSVVFTEAFF. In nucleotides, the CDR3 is TGCAGCGTTGTATTCACTGAAGCTTTCTTT.

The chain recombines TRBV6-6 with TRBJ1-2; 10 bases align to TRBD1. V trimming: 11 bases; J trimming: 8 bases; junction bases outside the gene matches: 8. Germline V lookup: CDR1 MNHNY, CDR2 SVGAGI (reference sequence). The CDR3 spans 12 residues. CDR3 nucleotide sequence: TGTGCCGGACAGGGGGGTATGAGCGGCTACACCTTC. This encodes CAGQGGMSGYTF.

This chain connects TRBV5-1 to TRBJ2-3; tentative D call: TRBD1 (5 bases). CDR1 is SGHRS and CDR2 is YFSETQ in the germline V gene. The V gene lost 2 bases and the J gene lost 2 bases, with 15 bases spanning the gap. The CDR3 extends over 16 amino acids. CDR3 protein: CASSFGHFLVTDTQYF. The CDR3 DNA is TGCGCCAGCAGCTTTGGACACTTCTTGGTCACAGATACGCAGTATTTT.

CDR3 sequence (DNA): TGCAGTGCTCGCGAGGGGGGGGATCTGTTTTTT. Protein sequence: CSAREGGDLFF. The V call is TRBV20-1, the J call TRBJ1-4; possible D gene TRBD1, 6 bases. The germline CDR1 and CDR2 sequences are DFQATT and SNEGSKA (reference sequence). The CDR3 runs 11 residues. V dropped 5 bases and J dropped 14 bases, with 15 bases sitting between them.

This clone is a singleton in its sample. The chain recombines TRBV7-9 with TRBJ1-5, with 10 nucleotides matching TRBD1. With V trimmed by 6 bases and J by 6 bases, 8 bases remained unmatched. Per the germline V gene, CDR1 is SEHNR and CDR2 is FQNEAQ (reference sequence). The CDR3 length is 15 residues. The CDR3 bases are TGTGCCAGCAGTTCGGAGACAGGGGGCCGTCAGCCCCAGCATTTT. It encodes CASSSETGGRQPQHF.

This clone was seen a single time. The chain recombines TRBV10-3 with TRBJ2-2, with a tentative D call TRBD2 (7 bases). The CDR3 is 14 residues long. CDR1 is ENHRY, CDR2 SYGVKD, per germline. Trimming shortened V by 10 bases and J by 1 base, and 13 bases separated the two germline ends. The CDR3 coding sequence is TGTGCCACTAGCGGACAGCAGAACACCGGGGAGCTGTTTTTT. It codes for CATSGQQNTGELFF.

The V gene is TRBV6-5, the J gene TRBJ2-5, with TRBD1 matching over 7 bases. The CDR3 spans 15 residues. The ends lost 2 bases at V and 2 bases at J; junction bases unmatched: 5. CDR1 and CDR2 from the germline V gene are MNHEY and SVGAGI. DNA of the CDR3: TGTGCCAGCAGTTACCGCGGACAGGTACAAGAGACCCAGTACTTC. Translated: CASSYRGQVQETQYF.

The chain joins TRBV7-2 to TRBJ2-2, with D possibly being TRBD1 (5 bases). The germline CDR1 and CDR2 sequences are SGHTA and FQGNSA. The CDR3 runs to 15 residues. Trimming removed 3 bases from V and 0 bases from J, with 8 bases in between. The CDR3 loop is CASSFQGTNTGELFF. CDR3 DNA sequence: TGTGCCAGCAGCTTCCAGGGAACGAACACCGGGGAGCTGTTTTTT.

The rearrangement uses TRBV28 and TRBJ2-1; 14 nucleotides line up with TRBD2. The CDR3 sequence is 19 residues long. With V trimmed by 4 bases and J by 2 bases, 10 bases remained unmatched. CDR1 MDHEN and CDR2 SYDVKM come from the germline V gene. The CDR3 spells CASSSRLAGGPSPYNEQFF. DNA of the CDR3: TGTGCCAGCAGTTCCAGACTAGCGGGAGGGCCGAGCCCCTACAATGAGCAGTTCTTC.